These 23 T cell receptor beta chains share one sample of origin, sequenced in a study of T cell repertoires in cytomegalovirus infection. TCRdb re-analysed the reads in MiXCR, keeping a single row per CDR3 protein. The sample records 110,000 or so distinct CDR3 sequences, about 30% being singletons. These receptors lack a known antigen. This specimen consisted of CD8+ T cells from cultured PBMCs, obtained from culture after CMV antigen stimulation. The receptor set was obtained from a human donor in good health (CMV status not recorded). Some clones in this sample may be carry-over from other donors' samples.

This clonotype was recorded many times. The rearrangement joins TRBV7-9 to TRBJ2-3, with D possibly being TRBD1 (6 bases). CDR1 is SEHNR, CDR2 FQNEAQ, per germline (reference sequence). This CDR3 is built from 15 residues. The germline V and J ends were trimmed by 5 bases and 2 bases, with 14 bases remaining between them. CDR3 DNA: TGTGCCAGCAGCCGCCGGGACAAGATCACAGATACGCAGTATTTT. It encodes CASSRRDKITDTQYF.

This clonotype occurred a few times. The chain carries TRBV6-1 and TRBJ1-2; unclear D gene. V lost 11 bases, J lost 5 bases, and 18 bases lay in between. The length of the CDR3 is 13 residues. Per the germline V gene, CDR1 is MNHNS and CDR2 is SASEGT. This chain's CDR3 is CALRDIQEYGYTF. Written as DNA, the CDR3 is TGTGCCTTGCGGGATATCCAGGAGTATGGCTACACCTTC.

This clonotype was counted between two and nine times. The chain couples TRBV7-6 to TRBJ2-3; D perhaps matches TRBD2 (6 bases). The V end was cut by 1 base, the J end by 6 bases, with 17 bases between. This CDR3 is built from 16 residues. Per germline, CDR1 SGHVS and CDR2 FNYEAQ. The CDR3 protein is CASSLVSGTARDTQYF. Here the CDR3 DNA reads TGTGCCAGCAGCTTAGTATCCGGGACTGCACGGGATACGCAGTATTTT.

This chain links TRBV5-1 with TRBJ2-7, with D maybe TRBD2 (7 bases). The CDR3 spans 15 residues. V lost 0 bases and J 3 bases, leaving 13 bases between the germline ends. Germline CDR1 and CDR2: SGHRS and YFSETQ. The CDR3 is CASSLETGGYYEQYF. The CDR3, as DNA: TGCGCCAGCAGCTTGGAAACGGGGGGCTACTACGAGCAGTACTTC.

The chain uses TRBV7-9 and TRBJ1-5; the D is unclear. The germline CDR1 and CDR2 sequences are SEHNR and FQNEAQ (reference sequence). The germline V and J ends were trimmed by 5 bases and 0 bases, with 17 bases remaining between them. This CDR3 comprises 17 residues. This chain's CDR3 is CASSKDPYSNSNQPQHF. The CDR3 coding sequence is TGTGCCAGCAGCAAGGATCCCTACAGCAATAGCAATCAGCCCCAGCATTTT.

V is TRBV27 and J is TRBJ2-3, with 7 bases aligning to TRBD1. From germline, CDR1 is MNHEY and CDR2 SMNVEV (reference sequence). This CDR3 contains 15 residues. Trimming cost V 3 bases and J 2 bases; bases outside gene matches: 5. The CDR3 loop reads CASSFLGQYTDTQYF. DNA of the CDR3: TGTGCCAGCAGTTTTTTGGGACAGTACACAGATACGCAGTATTTT.

This chain uses TRBV9 with TRBJ1-1; D is undetermined. The germline CDR1 and CDR2 sequences are SGDLS and YYNGEE. This CDR3 spans 16 amino acids. Trimming cost V 0 bases and J 1 base, with 13 bases left between them. The CDR3, as DNA: TGTGCCAGCAGCGTAGGTAGCGCGGGAAAGAACACTGAAGCTTTCTTT. Its protein product is CASSVGSAGKNTEAFF.

This clonotype was detected a few times. The chain links TRBV12-3 or TRBV12-4 to TRBJ2-3, with D unclear. V lost 3 bases and J lost 5, with 9 bases in between. This CDR3 is built from 13 residues. The CDR3 nucleotides read TGTGCCAGCAGTTTTATAAGGCAAGATACGCAGTATTTT. Translating it yields CASSFIRQDTQYF.

This clonotype was seen more than once but under ten times. The genes are TRBV15 and TRBJ1-5; D gene uncertain. Per the germline V gene, CDR1 is LNHNV and CDR2 is YYDKDF (reference sequence). The length of the CDR3 is 16 residues. Trimming took off 1 base at V and 1 base at J, with 11 bases between the two ends. In nucleotides, the CDR3 is TGTGCCACCAGCAGAGTTTGGGGAGAAAGCAATCAGCCCCAGCATTTT. This gives the protein CATSRVWGESNQPQHF.

This clonotype has only a few counts. The chain is built from TRBV7-9 and TRBJ1-2; D remains ambiguous. The V gene lost 1 base and the J gene lost 8 bases, with 14 bases spanning the gap. Germline CDR1 reads SEHNR; CDR2 reads FQNEAQ (reference sequence). The CDR3 has 14 amino acids. In nucleotides, the CDR3 is TGTGCCAGCAGCTTAGGATCTCGCCCTGAGGGCTACACCTTC. Its protein product is CASSLGSRPEGYTF.

This clonotype was seen repeatedly, ten times or more. The V gene is TRBV7-9, the J gene TRBJ2-7; TRBD1 might be the D (5 bases). Germline V lookup: CDR1 SEHNR, CDR2 FQNEAQ (reference sequence). The length of the CDR3 is 13 residues. Trimming cost V 4 bases and J 1 base, with 8 bases left between them. As DNA, the CDR3 is TGTGCCAGCAGCTCGACAGCTTCCTACGAGCAGTACTTC. Residues: CASSSTASYEQYF. The full variable domain, rest sourced from reference TRBV7-9 and TRBJ2-7, is DTGVSQNPRHKITKRGQNVTFRCDPISEHNRLYWYRQTLGQGPEFLTYFQNEAQLEKSRLLSDRFSAERPKGSFSTLEIQRTEQGDSAMYLCASSSTASYEQYFGPGTRLTVT.

This chain links TRBV7-2 with TRBJ2-7; 9 bases map to TRBD1. The CDR3 totals 15 residues. The germline gives CDR1 SGHTA, CDR2 FQGNSA. With V trimmed by 1 base and J by 4 bases, 5 bases remained unmatched. CDR3 region: CASSLVSGQGYEQYF. CDR3 in DNA: TGTGCCAGCAGCTTAGTTTCGGGACAGGGTTACGAGCAGTACTTC.

The table lists this clonotype with a few counts. CDR3 residues: CASSTRRGGTEAFF. CDR3 DNA: TGTGCCAGCAGCACCCGGAGGGGCGGGACTGAAGCTTTCTTT. This chain connects TRBV7-9 to TRBJ1-1; possible D gene TRBD1, 5 bases. This CDR3 has 14 residues. Deletions cut 5 bases from V and 5 bases from J, with 15 bases between. Germline V gives CDR1 SEHNR, CDR2 FQNEAQ (reference sequence).

This clonotype came up many times. This chain connects TRBV7-6 to TRBJ2-7; D is possibly TRBD1 (6 bases). The germline V gene encodes CDR1 SGHVS and CDR2 FNYEAQ. The CDR3 is made up of 14 amino acids. Trimming took 5 bases from V and 6 from J, leaving 17 bases between them. Here the CDR3 DNA reads TGTGCCAGCAGCGTTTACAGGGACCCCTCCGAGCAGTACTTC. Translation gives CASSVYRDPSEQYF. The variable domain in full, completed from reference TRBV7-6 and TRBJ2-7, reads GAGVSQSPRYKVTKRGQDVALRCDPISGHVSLYWYRQALGQGPEFLTYFNYEAQQDKSGLPNDRFSAERPEGSISTLTIQRTEQRDSAMYRCASSVYRDPSEQYFGPGTRLTVT.

This clonotype was observed a handful of times. The chain combines TRBV7-6 with TRBJ2-1; unclear D gene. Germline V gene sequence: CDR1 SGHVS, CDR2 FNYEAQ. The CDR3 sequence is 13 residues long. The V end lost 5 bases, the J end lost 5 bases, and 10 bases lay between the germline ends. The CDR3 DNA follows: TGTGCCAGCAGCCGCAGATTGAACAATGAGCAGTTCTTC. This translates into CASSRRLNNEQFF. The full variable domain, with the rest looked up from reference TRBV7-6 and TRBJ2-1, is GAGVSQSPRYKVTKRGQDVALRCDPISGHVSLYWYRQALGQGPEFLTYFNYEAQQDKSGLPNDRFSAERPEGSISTLTIQRTEQRDSAMYRCASSRRLNNEQFFGPGTRLTVL.

Note on this clonotype: With a much larger clone just one base away, this may be a read error. J is TRBJ1-6 and V is TRBV27; tentatively, D is TRBD1 (5 bases). The CDR3 runs to 18 residues. The ends were cut back, 4 bases at V and 0 bases at J, with 16 bases in the middle. Germline V gene sequence: CDR1 MNHEY, CDR2 SMNVEV (reference sequence). CDR3 in amino acids: CASSSQTVLSSYNSPLHF. CDR3 nucleotides: TGTGCCAGCAGTTCGCAGACAGTCCTTAGCTCCTATAATTCACCCCTCCACTTT.

This chain connects TRBV7-9 to TRBJ1-3; possibly TRBD1 for D (6 bases). Germline V lookup: CDR1 SEHNR, CDR2 FQNEAQ (reference sequence). The CDR3 sequence is 17 residues long. The V gene lost 1 base and the J gene lost 0 bases, with 13 bases spanning the gap. The CDR3 bases are TGTGCCAGCAGCTTAGGGGGGCAAGACTTCTCTGGAAACACCATATATTTT. Its protein product is CASSLGGQDFSGNTIYF. The complete variable domain, with remaining parts taken from reference TRBV7-9 and TRBJ1-3, reads DTGVSQNPRHKITKRGQNVTFRCDPISEHNRLYWYRQTLGQGPEFLTYFQNEAQLEKSRLLSDRFSAERPKGSFSTLEIQRTEQGDSAMYLCASSLGGQDFSGNTIYFGEGSWLTVV.

A few counts support this clonotype. This chain joins TRBV4-2 and TRBJ2-1; 11 positions agree with TRBD2. J lost 4 bases, V lost 0 bases, and 2 bases had no gene match. The V gene's germline CDR1 is LGHNA and CDR2 YNFKEQ. The CDR3 loop spans 16 amino acids. CDR3 protein: CASSQEVAGGYNEQFF. As DNA, the CDR3 is TGTGCCAGCAGCCAAGAGGTAGCGGGGGGGTACAATGAGCAGTTCTTC.

V usage is TRBV2 and J usage is TRBJ2-3, with D unclear. CDR1 and CDR2 (germline): SNHLY, FYNNEI. This CDR3 is 15 amino acids long. V was pared by 5 bases and J by 1 base, with 13 bases between. DNA of the CDR3: TGTGCCAGCAGTCCTCCTGGAGAGCGCACAGATACGCAGTATTTT. Amino acids: CASSPPGERTDTQYF.

This clonotype was detected only a few times. This chain links TRBV19 with TRBJ1-2; a weak D match, TRBD1 (6 bases). Per the germline V gene, CDR1 is LNHDA and CDR2 is SQIVND (reference sequence). This CDR3 is 17 amino acids long. V was clipped by 7 bases and J by 6 bases, with 27 bases between them. CDR3 protein: CASTLFGTLPQADGYTF. The CDR3 DNA reads TGTGCCAGTACCCTTTTCGGGACACTTCCCCAGGCTGATGGCTACACCTTC.

The chain is built from TRBV27 and TRBJ2-1, with D possibly matching TRBD1 (6 bases). Trimming took 4 bases from V and 0 from J, leaving 16 bases between them. This CDR3 is built from 17 residues. CDR1 MNHEY and CDR2 SMNVEV come from the germline V gene (reference sequence). In DNA, the CDR3 is TGTGCCAGCAGTTCAGCGTCTGGACAGAGCTCCTACAATGAGCAGTTCTTC. It codes for CASSSASGQSSYNEQFF.

This rearrangement joins TRBV18 to TRBJ2-5; 8 nucleotides agree with TRBD2. In germline, CDR1 is KGHSH, CDR2 LQKENI. This CDR3 contains 15 residues. The J segment lost 1 base and the V segment lost 3 bases, leaving 4 bases of the junction unmatched. Written as DNA, the CDR3 is TGTGCCAGCTCACCCGAGCGGGGGTTCCAAGAGACCCAGTACTTC. It codes for CASSPERGFQETQYF. Drawing the rest from reference TRBV18 and TRBJ2-5, the complete variable domain is NAGVMQNPRHLVRRRGQEARLRCSPMKGHSHVYWYRQLPEEGLKFMVYLQKENIIDESGMPKERFSAEFPKEGPSILRIQQVVRGDSAAYFCASSPERGFQETQYFGPGTRLLVL.

The chain recombines TRBV9 with TRBJ2-2; D ambiguous. The V gene lost 4 bases and the J gene lost 0 bases, with 4 bases spanning the gap. This CDR3 contains 13 residues. Germline values: CDR1 SGDLS, CDR2 YYNGEE. CDR3 nucleotides: TGTGCCAGCAGCCCCCCGAACACCGGGGAGCTGTTTTTT. Amino acid sequence: CASSPPNTGELFF. The full variable domain, rest sourced from reference TRBV9 and TRBJ2-2, is DSGVTQTPKHLITATGQRVTLRCSPRSGDLSVYWYQQSLDQGLQFLIQYYNGEERAKGNILERFSAQQFPDLHSELNLSSLELGDSALYFCASSPPNTGELFFGEGSRLTVL.